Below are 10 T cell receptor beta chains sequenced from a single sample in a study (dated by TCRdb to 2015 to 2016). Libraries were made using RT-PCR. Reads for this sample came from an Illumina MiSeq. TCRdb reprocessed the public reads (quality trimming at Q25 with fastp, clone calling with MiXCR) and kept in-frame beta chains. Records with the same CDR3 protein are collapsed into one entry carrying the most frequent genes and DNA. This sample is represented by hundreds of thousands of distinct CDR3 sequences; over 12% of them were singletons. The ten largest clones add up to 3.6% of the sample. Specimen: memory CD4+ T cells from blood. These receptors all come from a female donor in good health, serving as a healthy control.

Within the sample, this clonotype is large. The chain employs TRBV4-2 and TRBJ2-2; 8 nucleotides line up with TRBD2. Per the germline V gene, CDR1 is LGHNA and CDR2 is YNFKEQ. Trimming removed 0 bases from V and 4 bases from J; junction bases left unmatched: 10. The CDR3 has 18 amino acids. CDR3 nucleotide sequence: TGTGCCAGCAGCCAAGATCAGACGGCGGGAGGAGGCACCGGGGAGCTGTTTTTT. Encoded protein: CASSQDQTAGGGTGELFF.

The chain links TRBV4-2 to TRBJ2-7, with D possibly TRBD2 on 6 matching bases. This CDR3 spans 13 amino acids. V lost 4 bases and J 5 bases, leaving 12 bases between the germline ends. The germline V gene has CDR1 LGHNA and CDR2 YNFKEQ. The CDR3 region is CASSRDLADEQYF. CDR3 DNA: TGTGCCAGCAGCCGAGACTTAGCGGACGAGCAGTACTTC.

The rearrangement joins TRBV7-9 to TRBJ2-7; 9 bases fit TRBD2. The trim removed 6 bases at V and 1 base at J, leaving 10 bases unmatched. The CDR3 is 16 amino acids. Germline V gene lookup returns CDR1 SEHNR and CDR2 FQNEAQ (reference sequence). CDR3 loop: CASRPRGLATSYEQYF. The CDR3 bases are TGTGCCAGCAGACCACGTGGACTAGCGACGTCCTACGAGCAGTACTTC.

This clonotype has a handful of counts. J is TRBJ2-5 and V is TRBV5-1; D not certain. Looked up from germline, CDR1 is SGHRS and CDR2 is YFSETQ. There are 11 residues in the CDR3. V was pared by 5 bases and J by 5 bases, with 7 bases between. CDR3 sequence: CASRLLETQYF. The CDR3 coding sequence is TGCGCCAGCAGGTTATTGGAGACCCAGTACTTC.

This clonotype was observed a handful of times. DNA for the CDR3: TGTGCCAGCAGCCTTTCCGGTGGGGCCAACGTCCTGACTTTC. Protein sequence: CASSLSGGANVLTF. The V call is TRBV12-3 or TRBV12-4, the J call TRBJ2-6; D ambiguous. The V end lost 6 bases, the J end lost 3 bases, and 9 bases lay between the germline ends. CDR3 length equals 14 residues.

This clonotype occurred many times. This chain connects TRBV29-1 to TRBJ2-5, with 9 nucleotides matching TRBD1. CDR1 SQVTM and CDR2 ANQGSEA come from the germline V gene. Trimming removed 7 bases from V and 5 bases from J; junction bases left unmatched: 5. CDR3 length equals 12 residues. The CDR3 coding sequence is TGCAGCGCCCAGGACAGGGGTGAGACCCAGTACTTC. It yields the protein CSAQDRGETQYF.

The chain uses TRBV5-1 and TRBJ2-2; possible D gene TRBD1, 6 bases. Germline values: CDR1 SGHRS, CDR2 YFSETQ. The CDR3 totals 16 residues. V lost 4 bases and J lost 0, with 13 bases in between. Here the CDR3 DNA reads TGCGCCAGCAGCAATCCGGACAGCCCGAACACCGGGGAGCTGTTTTTT. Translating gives CASSNPDSPNTGELFF.

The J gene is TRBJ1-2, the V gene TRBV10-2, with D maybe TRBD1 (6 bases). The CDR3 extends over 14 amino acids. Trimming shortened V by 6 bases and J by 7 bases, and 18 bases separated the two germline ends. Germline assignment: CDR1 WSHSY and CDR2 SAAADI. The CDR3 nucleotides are TGCGCCAGCAGGGGGACAAGTATGGCGGGTGGCTACACCTTC. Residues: CASRGTSMAGGYTF.

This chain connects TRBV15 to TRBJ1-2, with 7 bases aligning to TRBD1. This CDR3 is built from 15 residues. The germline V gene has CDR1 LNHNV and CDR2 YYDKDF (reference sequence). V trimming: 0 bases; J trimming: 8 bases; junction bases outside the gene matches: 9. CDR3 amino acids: CATSRDGQASWGYTF. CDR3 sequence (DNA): TGTGCCACCAGCAGAGATGGACAGGCGTCATGGGGCTACACCTTC.

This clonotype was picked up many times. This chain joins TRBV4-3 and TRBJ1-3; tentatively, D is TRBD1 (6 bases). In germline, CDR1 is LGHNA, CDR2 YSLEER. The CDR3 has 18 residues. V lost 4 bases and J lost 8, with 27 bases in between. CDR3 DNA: TGCGCCAGCAGCCGACTACTGACCGGGACACGGGATCGGGACACCATATATTTT. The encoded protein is CASSRLLTGTRDRDTIYF.